The rows below give T cell receptor beta chains drawn from one sample of a study of T cell responses to AZD1222 COVID-19 vaccine. Using immunoSEQ multiplex PCR, the repertoire was profiled, and TCRdb retains in-frame clones only, with some absent. Of some 110,000 clones listed, roughly 90% are singletons. The sequenced sample was peripheral blood, obtained on day 0 of AZD1222 vaccination. Every receptor here comes from an adult in good health. Each CDR3 is given with its conserved first and last residue. The D gene is left open where the match is weak. Part of the rows lack a size; the others show once, few, many or a class for expanded clones.

v_gene,abundance,j_gene,d_gene,CDR3aa,CDR3nt
TRBV3-1/TRBV3-2,-,TRBJ2-5,-,CASSQDASQGPRETQYF,TGTGCCAGCAGCCAAGACGCTTCCCAGGGGCCAAGAGAGACCCAGTACTTC
TRBV6-5,-,TRBJ2-2,-,CASTPGLNTGELFF,TGTGCCAGCACCCCGGGGCTAAACACCGGGGAGCTGTTTTTT
TRBV9,-,TRBJ1-2,TRBD1,CASSGQGDNYGYTF,TGTGCCAGCAGCGGACAGGGAGATAACTATGGCTACACCTTC
TRBV5-1,-,TRBJ2-3,TRBD2,CASSLAAGGTDTQYF,TGCGCCAGCAGCTTGGCGGCGGGGGGCACAGATACGCAGTATTTT
TRBV5-1,-,TRBJ2-7,-,CASSGTGIPTYEQYF,TGCGCCAGCAGCGGCACAGGGATACCCACCTACGAGCAGTACTTC
TRBV9,-,TRBJ2-1,-,CASSVRRGHTNEQFF,TGTGCCAGCAGCGTACGGAGGGGGCACACAAATGAGCAGTTCTTC
TRBV4-2,-,TRBJ1-1,-,CASSLTRVVTEAFF,TGTGCCAGCAGCCTGACGAGGGTAGTCACTGAAGCTTTCTTT
TRBV24-1,-,TRBJ2-7,-,CATEDGYEQYF,TGTGCCACTGAAGACGGCTACGAGCAGTACTTC
TRBV7-9,-,TRBJ2-5,TRBD2,CASSAREASAETQYF,TGTGCCAGCTCGGCGCGGGAGGCGAGCGCAGAGACCCAGTACTTC
TRBV4-3,-,TRBJ2-3,TRBD2,CASSQEWRERSDTQYF,TGCGCCAGCAGCCAAGAATGGCGGGAGCGGTCAGATACGCAGTATTTT
TRBV5-1,-,TRBJ2-1,-,CASSSGIRGGDNEQFF,TGCGCCAGCAGCTCCGGGATTAGAGGAGGGGACAATGAGCAGTTCTTC
TRBV10-1,-,TRBJ2-1,TRBD2,CASSAGLAGGLNEQFF,TGCGCCAGCAGCGCGGGACTAGCGGGAGGGCTCAATGAGCAGTTCTTC
TRBV7-2,-,TRBJ1-2,-,CASSSPGQGGYGYTF,TGTGCCAGCAGCTCCCCTGGGCAGGGTGGCTATGGCTACACCTTC
TRBV28,-,TRBJ1-1,TRBD1,CASSLQGGNTEAFF,TGTGCCAGCAGTCTCCAGGGGGGGAACACTGAAGCTTTCTTT
TRBV2,-,TRBJ2-7,TRBD1,CASTATGSYEQYF,TGTGCCAGCACTGCGACAGGGTCCTACGAGCAGTACTTC
TRBV6-5,-,TRBJ2-5,-,CASSYGRETQYF,TGTGCCAGCAGTTACGGACGGGAGACCCAGTACTTC
TRBV5-4,-,TRBJ2-5,-,CASSLGEVQETQYF,TGTGCCAGCAGCTTGGGGGAGGTCCAAGAGACCCAGTACTTC
TRBV15,-,TRBJ1-1,-,CATSNSGEFEAFF,TGTGCCACCAGCAATTCCGGGGAATTTGAAGCTTTCTTT
TRBV28,-,TRBJ2-2,TRBD2,CASSLTGGYTGELFF,TGTGCCAGCAGTTTAACGGGAGGATACACCGGGGAGCTGTTTTTT
TRBV29-1,-,TRBJ2-5,TRBD1,CSVKSGQGDQETQYF,TGCAGCGTAAAATCCGGACAGGGGGACCAAGAGACCCAGTACTTC
TRBV4-1,-,TRBJ1-2,-,CASSPSGGSYGYTF,TGCGCCAGCAGCCCCTCGGGGGGGAGCTATGGCTACACCTTC
TRBV19,medium-sized,TRBJ1-4,TRBD1,CASSSTGEYEKLFF,TGTGCCAGTAGTTCAACAGGGGAATATGAAAAACTGTTTTTT
TRBV6-5,-,TRBJ1-1,-,CASSNTVQGMAEAFF,TGTGCCAGCAGTAATACAGTACAGGGTATGGCCGAAGCTTTCTTT
TRBV25-1,-,TRBJ2-5,TRBD2,CASRGRTSGIQETQYF,TGTGCCAGCAGGGGACGGACTAGCGGGATCCAAGAGACCCAGTACTTC
TRBV5-1,few,TRBJ2-5,-,CASRPPSLETQYF,TGCGCCAGCCGCCCGCCTAGTCTGGAGACCCAGTACTTC
TRBV28,-,TRBJ1-1,-,CASSLPSGGTEAFF,TGTGCCAGCAGTTTACCTTCTGGGGGCACTGAAGCTTTCTTT
TRBV29-1,-,TRBJ2-1,TRBD2,CSVEEGRGGSYNEQFF,TGCAGCGTTGAAGAAGGGCGGGGGGGTTCCTACAATGAGCAGTTCTTC
TRBV27,-,TRBJ2-7,-,CASSAQVDYEQYF,TGTGCCAGCAGTGCGCAAGTAGACTACGAGCAGTACTTC
TRBV4-1,-,TRBJ2-1,TRBD2,CASSQPRSGRILYNEQFF,TGCGCCAGCAGCCAACCCAGGAGCGGGAGGATTTTGTACAATGAGCAGTTCTTC